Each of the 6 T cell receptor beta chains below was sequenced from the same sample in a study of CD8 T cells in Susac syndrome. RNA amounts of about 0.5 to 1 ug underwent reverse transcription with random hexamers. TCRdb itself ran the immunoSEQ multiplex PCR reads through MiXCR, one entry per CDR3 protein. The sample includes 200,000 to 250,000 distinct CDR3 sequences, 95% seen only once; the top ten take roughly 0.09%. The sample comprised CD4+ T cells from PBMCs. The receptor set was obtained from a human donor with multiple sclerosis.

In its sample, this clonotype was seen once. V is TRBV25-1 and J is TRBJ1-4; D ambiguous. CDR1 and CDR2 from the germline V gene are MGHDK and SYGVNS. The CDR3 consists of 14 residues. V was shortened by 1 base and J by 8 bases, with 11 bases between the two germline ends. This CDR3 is CASSEWQLGEKLFF. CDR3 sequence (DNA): TGTGCCAGCAGTGAATGGCAGCTAGGGGAAAAACTGTTTTTT.

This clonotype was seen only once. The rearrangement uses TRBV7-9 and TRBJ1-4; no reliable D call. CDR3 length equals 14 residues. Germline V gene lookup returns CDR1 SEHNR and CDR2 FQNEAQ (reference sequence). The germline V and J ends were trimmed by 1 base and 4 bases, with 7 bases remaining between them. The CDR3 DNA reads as TGTGCCAGCAGCTTAGTCAACAGTAATGAAAAACTGTTTTTT. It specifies CASSLVNSNEKLFF.

The CDR3 is CASSFFGNAYEQYF. As DNA, the CDR3 is TGTGCCAGCAGCTTCTTCGGGAATGCCTACGAGCAGTACTTC. This chain connects TRBV11-1 to TRBJ2-7, with D perhaps matching TRBD2 (5 bases). The CDR3 consists of 14 residues. V dropped 3 bases and J dropped 2 bases, with 11 bases sitting between them. Per the germline V gene, CDR1 is SGHAT and CDR2 is FQDESV (reference sequence).

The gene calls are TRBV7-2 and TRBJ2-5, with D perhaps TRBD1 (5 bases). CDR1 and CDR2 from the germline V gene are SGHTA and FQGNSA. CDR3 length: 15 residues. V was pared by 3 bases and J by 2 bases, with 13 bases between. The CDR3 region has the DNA TGTGCCAGCAGCTTCTCCAGGGATATACAAGAGACCCAGTACTTC. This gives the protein CASSFSRDIQETQYF.

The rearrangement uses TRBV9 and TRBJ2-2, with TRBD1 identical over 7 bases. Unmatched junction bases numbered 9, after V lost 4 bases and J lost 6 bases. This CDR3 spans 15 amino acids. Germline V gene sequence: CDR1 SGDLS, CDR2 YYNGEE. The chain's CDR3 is CASSPRTGDPGELFF. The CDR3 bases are TGTGCCAGCAGCCCAAGGACAGGAGATCCCGGGGAGCTGTTTTTT. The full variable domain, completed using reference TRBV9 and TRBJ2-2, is DSGVTQTPKHLITATGQRVTLRCSPRSGDLSVYWYQQSLDQGLQFLIQYYNGEERAKGNILERFSAQQFPDLHSELNLSSLELGDSALYFCASSPRTGDPGELFFGEGSRLTVL.

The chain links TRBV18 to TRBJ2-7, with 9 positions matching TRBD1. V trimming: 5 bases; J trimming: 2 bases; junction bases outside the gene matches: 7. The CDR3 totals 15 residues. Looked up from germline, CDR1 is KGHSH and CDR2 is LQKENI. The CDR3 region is CASSAGTGPPYEQYF. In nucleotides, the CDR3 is TGTGCCAGCTCAGCCGGGACAGGGCCGCCCTACGAGCAGTACTTC. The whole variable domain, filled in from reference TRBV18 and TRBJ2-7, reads NAGVMQNPRHLVRRRGQEARLRCSPMKGHSHVYWYRQLPEEGLKFMVYLQKENIIDESGMPKERFSAEFPKEGPSILRIQQVVRGDSAAYFCASSAGTGPPYEQYFGPGTRLTVT.